The rows below give T cell receptor beta chains drawn from one sample of a study of T cells in Graves' hyperthyroidism and ophthalmopathy. TCRdb re-analysed the multiplex PCR reads in MiXCR, keeping a single row per CDR3 protein. The profile covers 600,000 or so distinct CDR3 sequences, with approximately 15% appearing a single time and over 6% taken by the ten largest. What was sequenced was blood. These receptors were obtained from a woman aged 18-29 years with Graves' ophthalmopathy. CDR3s include the opening cysteine and the closing phenylalanine or tryptophan. D genes are given only for firm matches. Size is omitted from some rows. Given values are once, few, many or a class for expanded clones.

>many|-|TRBV6-1|TRBJ2-1
CASSYSVKREQFF
TGTGCCAGCAGTTATTCCGTAAAGCGGGAGCAGTTCTTC
>once|-|TRBV5-1|TRBJ1-4
CASSQAGPNEKLFF
TGCGCCAGCAGCCAAGCGGGGCCTAATGAAAAACTGTTTTTT
>-|TRBD1|TRBV6-2/TRBV6-3|TRBJ2-7
CAIAYRDSTYEQYF
TGTGCCATCGCCTACCGGGACAGCACCTACGAGCAGTACTTC
>many|TRBD2|TRBV11-2|TRBJ2-2
CASNPSASGNTGELFF
TGTGCCAGCAACCCCTCCGCTAGCGGAAACACCGGGGAGCTGTTTTTT
>many|-|TRBV5-5|TRBJ1-1
CASSLSAHTEAFF
TGTGCCAGCAGCTTGTCGGCCCACACTGAAGCTTTCTTT
>few|TRBD2|TRBV9|TRBJ2-5
CASSLGLAGVPYETQYF
TGTGCCAGCAGCCTCGGACTAGCGGGGGTACCTTACGAGACCCAGTACTTC
>many|-|TRBV6-5|TRBJ2-2
CASSYSSGGGGELFF
TGTGCCAGCAGTTACTCGTCTGGAGGCGGCGGGGAGCTGTTTTTT
>many|-|TRBV24-1|TRBJ2-1
CATSDLKGSYNEQFF
TGTGCCACCAGTGATCTTAAGGGGTCCTACAATGAGCAGTTCTTC
>many|-|TRBV7-3|TRBJ2-3
CASSLSHDLTTQYF
TGTGCCAGCAGCTTGAGCCATGACCTTACTACGCAGTATTTT
>few|-|TRBV24-1|TRBJ2-3
CATSDGPGSGTDTQYF
TGTGCCACCAGTGATGGCCCGGGTTCGGGGACAGATACGCAGTATTTT
>many|-|TRBV7-8|TRBJ1-1
CASSLADSMNTEAFF
TGTGCCAGCAGCTTAGCGGACAGCATGAACACTGAAGCTTTCTTT
>many|TRBD2|TRBV6-1|TRBJ2-7
CASSYTDGREGYEQYF
TGTGCCAGCAGTTATACCGATGGGCGGGAGGGCTACGAGCAGTACTTC